This TCR beta chain was found in a study of T cells in Graves' hyperthyroidism and ophthalmopathy. The study, taken as a whole, reports: Expanded thyroid clonotypes (above 0.001) were mostly also found in blood.

Each person with ophthalmopathy scored at least 3 on the Clinical Activity Score, reached NOSPECS grade 4 or higher, and had been ill under 3 months. The authors took PBMCs from 9.5 to 10 ml fresh peripheral blood. CDR3 length: 18 amino acids. The ends lost 4 bases at V and 1 base at J; junction bases unmatched: 10. This clonotype has ten or more counts. Its antigen is not identified. RNA transcripts yielded amplified TCR beta CDR3 regions. The HTBI primer set drove a first-round RT-PCR of the TCR CDR3. From the multiplex PCR reads, TCRdb called clonotypes with MiXCR, one entry per CDR3 protein. The sample holds about 460,000 distinct CDR3 sequences, 20% to 25% seen once.

The clonotype originates from a woman in her 70s with Graves' ophthalmopathy. Source material: blood. The chain uses TRBV12-3 or TRBV12-4 and TRBJ2-2; 9 nucleotides match TRBD1. The CDR3 spells CASSSRTGADKNTGELFF. As DNA, the CDR3 is TGTGCCAGCAGTTCAAGGACAGGGGCGGACAAGAACACCGGGGAGCTGTTTTTT.